The clone carrying this T cell receptor (beta chain) was seen more than once but under ten times. Its antigen is unknown. The data were taken from a study of T cell repertoires in cytomegalovirus infection. Across the whole study: CMV epitopes used comprised recently identified HLA-C-restricted ones and well-studied HLA-B-restricted ones.

TCRdb ran MiXCR on the reads and lists one entry per CDR3 protein. The sample lists approximately 590,000 distinct CDR3 sequences, about 40% occurring once. The CDR3 has 12 amino acids. The V end was cut by 5 bases, the J end by 6 bases, with 11 bases between. Germline V gives CDR1 SGHTA, CDR2 FQGNSA. Points from the study as a whole: HLA-C-restricted TCR beta clonotypes specific for CMV led the ex vivo response.

This clonotype originated in a human donor in good health (CMV status not recorded). Some clones in this sample may be carry-over from other donors' samples. This chain uses TRBV7-2 with TRBJ2-7; no clear D gene. The sequencing used cultured PBMCs, collected from culture after CMV antigen stimulation. CDR3 loop: CASSHREGEQYF. CDR3 sequence (DNA): TGTGCCAGCAGCCATAGGGAAGGCGAGCAGTACTTC.